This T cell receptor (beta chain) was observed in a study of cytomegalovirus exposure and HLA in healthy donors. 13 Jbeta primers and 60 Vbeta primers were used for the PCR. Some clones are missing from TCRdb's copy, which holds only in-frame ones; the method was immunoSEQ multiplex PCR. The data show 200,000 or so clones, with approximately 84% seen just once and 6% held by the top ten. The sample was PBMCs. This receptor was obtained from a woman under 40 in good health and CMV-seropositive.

The CDR3 loop is CASSTQTANYGYTF. Here the CDR3 DNA reads TGTGCCAGCAGCACCCAAACCGCGAACTATGGCTACACCTTC. This rearrangement joins TRBV7-9 to TRBJ1-2; D is uncertain. This CDR3 comprises 14 residues. Trimming left V 5 bases short and J 2 bases short, with 12 bases between. CDR1 is SEHNR and CDR2 is FQNEAQ in the germline V gene (reference sequence).